The 12 T cell receptor beta chains given below trace back to one sample, sequenced in a study of T cells after somatic rescue of genetic block (TCRdb year 2020). The library was produced with the immunoSEQ multiplex PCR assay. The clones in this table, taken by TCRdb from immuneACCESS, are in-frame only. Not every clone is retained; where verified, under half of the shortfall comes from an unresolved V gene, and the cause of the rest is unknown. The sample yields 80,000 to 100,000 clones; 80% to 90% were counted once. In total, the top ten clones hold roughly 1.5% of the sample. The specimen was peripheral blood mononuclear cells (PBMCs). The receptors stem from a woman between 18 and 29 years old.

This clone was detected once. The chain has TRBV29-1 and TRBJ2-3, with D perhaps matching TRBD2 (5 bases). CDR3 length: 15 amino acids. Germline values: CDR1 SQVTM, CDR2 ANQGSEA. CDR3 coding DNA: TGCACCACGTCCGCTAGCACGGGAAACACAGATACGCAGTATTTT. It encodes CTTSASTGNTDTQYF.

The chain links TRBV4-2 to TRBJ2-3, with D possibly called TRBD1 or TRBD2 (5 bases each). This CDR3 is 16 amino acids long. Germline V gene data show CDR1 as LGHNA and CDR2 as YNFKEQ. V was pared by 5 bases and J by 1 base, with 16 bases between. CDR3 DNA: TGTGCCAGCAGCTGGGGGAGAAGGGACCGCACAGATACGCAGTATTTT. Protein: CASSWGRRDRTDTQYF.

The chain combines TRBV20-1 with TRBJ2-7; D is undetermined. The CDR3 is made up of 11 amino acids. Trimming removed 0 bases at V and 3 bases at J, with 3 bases between. From germline, CDR1 is DFQATT and CDR2 SNEGSKA (reference sequence). CDR3 bases: TGCAGTGCTAGAGATGGCTACGAGCAGTACTTC. It codes for CSARDGYEQYF.

The chain recombines TRBV6-1 with TRBJ1-2; D gene uncertain. CDR3 length equals 12 residues. Germline V gene lookup returns CDR1 MNHNS and CDR2 SASEGT. Trimming took off 11 bases at V and 8 bases at J, with 18 bases between the two ends. DNA for the CDR3: TGTGCCTCCCGGACGGGTCTGAGGGGCTACACCTTC. Translated: CASRTGLRGYTF.

The chain links TRBV7-8 to TRBJ2-7; 7 bases are shared with TRBD1. The germline CDR1 and CDR2 sequences are SGHVS and FQNEAQ. The CDR3 is made up of 14 amino acids. After removal of 4 bases from V and 3 bases from J, the junction contained 6 bases not matched to a gene. CDR3 loop: CASSYRQGFYEQYF. CDR3 sequence (DNA): TGTGCCAGCAGCTACCGACAGGGATTCTACGAGCAGTACTTC.

The J gene is TRBJ2-6, the V gene TRBV2, with TRBD1 matching 12 bases. The CDR3 has 22 residues. V shed 7 bases, J shed 3 bases, and the junction held 22 bases outside the gene matches. Germline V CDR1 and CDR2: SNHLY, FYNNEI. CDR3: CASIDRPRLTGTGGYGANVLTF. DNA for the CDR3: TGTGCCAGCATTGACCGGCCCCGTCTAACCGGGACAGGGGGCTATGGGGCCAACGTCCTGACTTTC.

This clone was counted only a few times. The chain combines TRBV12-5 with TRBJ2-1; 7 bases are shared with TRBD2. Trimming took 1 base from V and 6 from J; bases not matched to a gene: 3. Per the germline V gene, CDR1 is LGHNT and CDR2 is FRNRAP. The CDR3 consists of 14 residues. The CDR3 spells CASGLGTRVNEQFF. The DNA for the CDR3 is TGTGCTAGTGGTTTGGGGACTAGGGTCAATGAGCAGTTCTTC.

The rearrangement joins TRBV11-2 to TRBJ2-7; 7 nucleotides match TRBD1. Germline values: CDR1 SGHAT, CDR2 FQNNGV. The J segment lost 3 bases and the V segment lost 2 bases, leaving 7 bases of the junction unmatched. The CDR3 totals 15 residues. The CDR3 bases are TGTGCCAGCAGCTTAACCGACAGGGCGTACTACGAGCAGTACTTC. This gives the protein CASSLTDRAYYEQYF.

This chain uses TRBV5-1 with TRBJ1-4; weak D call: TRBD1 (6 bases). The germline V gene encodes CDR1 SGHRS and CDR2 YFSETQ. The CDR3 spans 14 residues. V was pared by 4 bases and J by 0 bases, with 7 bases between. The CDR3, as DNA: TGCGCCAGCAGCCGGACAGCAACTAATGAAAAACTGTTTTTT. Encoded protein: CASSRTATNEKLFF. Combining the CDR3 with reference TRBV5-1 and TRBJ1-4 gives the whole variable domain KAGVTQTPRYLIKTRGQQVTLSCSPISGHRSVSWYQQTPGQGLQFLFEYFSETQRNKGNFPGRFSGRQFSNSRSEMNVSTLELGDSALYLCASSRTATNEKLFFGSGTQLSVL.

The chain combines TRBV10-3 with TRBJ2-7; the D gene is possibly TRBD2 (6 bases). V was clipped by 2 bases and J by 3 bases, with 11 bases between them. This CDR3 comprises 14 residues. Germline V gives CDR1 ENHRY, CDR2 SYGVKD. The CDR3 loop reads CAISEGGVLYEQYF. CDR3 bases: TGTGCCATCAGTGAGGGAGGGGTTCTCTACGAGCAGTACTTC.

The chain couples TRBV7-9 to TRBJ1-2, with 8 bases aligning to TRBD1. V was clipped by 2 bases and J by 4 bases; unmatched bases: 9. The germline V gene encodes CDR1 SEHNR and CDR2 FQNEAQ (reference sequence). The CDR3 is 16 amino acids. The CDR3 loop reads CASSLPQGGVGYGYTF. The DNA for the CDR3 is TGTGCCAGCAGCTTACCACAGGGGGGCGTAGGCTATGGCTACACCTTC.

The chain uses TRBV5-1 and TRBJ1-1; perhaps TRBD1 as D (5 bases). Trimming removed 3 bases at V and 5 bases at J, with 14 bases between. CDR3 length: 14 residues. CDR1 is SGHRS and CDR2 is YFSETQ in the germline V gene. The CDR3: CASSSEVGGTEAFF. The DNA for the CDR3 is TGCGCCAGCAGCTCCGAGGTCGGGGGGACTGAAGCTTTCTTT.